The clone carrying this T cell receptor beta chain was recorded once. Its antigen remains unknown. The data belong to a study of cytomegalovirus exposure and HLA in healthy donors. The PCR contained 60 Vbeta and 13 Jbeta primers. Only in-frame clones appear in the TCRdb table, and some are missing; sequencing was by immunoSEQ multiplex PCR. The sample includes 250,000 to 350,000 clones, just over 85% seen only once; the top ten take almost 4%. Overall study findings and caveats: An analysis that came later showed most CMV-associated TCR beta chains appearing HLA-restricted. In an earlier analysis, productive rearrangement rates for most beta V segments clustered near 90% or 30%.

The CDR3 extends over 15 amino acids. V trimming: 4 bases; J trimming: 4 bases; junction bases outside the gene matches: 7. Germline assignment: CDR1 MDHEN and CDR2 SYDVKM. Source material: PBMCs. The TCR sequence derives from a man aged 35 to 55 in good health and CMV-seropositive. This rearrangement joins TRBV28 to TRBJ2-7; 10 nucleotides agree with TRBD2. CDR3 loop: CASSSRKREGYEQYF. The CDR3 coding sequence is TGTGCCAGCAGTTCCCGCAAGCGGGAGGGGTACGAGCAGTACTTC.